There are a few counts of the clone carrying this TCR beta chain. The target antigen is unknown. These data come from a study of T cell repertoires in cytomegalovirus infection. Study-wide background: CMV infection and matching HLA type were both indicated by public TCR beta signatures. Study-wide results and caveats: Dominant in the ex vivo response were TCR beta clonotypes restricted by HLA-C and specific for CMV. The study identified carriers of CMV plus the relevant HLA from cumulative public TCR beta family frequency.

From the reads, TCRdb called clonotypes with MiXCR, one entry per CDR3 protein. Here the sample spans 150,000 to 180,000 distinct CDR3 sequences, around 22% being singletons. This CDR3 comprises 17 residues. V lost 0 bases, J lost 1 base, and 8 bases stayed unmatched. Germline V CDR1 and CDR2: LNHNV, YYDKDF (reference sequence). This clonotype originated in a human donor in good health (CMV status not recorded). Some clones in this sample may be carry-over from other donors' samples. V and J are TRBV15 and TRBJ2-5; 7 bases fit TRBD2. Sequenced sample: PBMCs. CDR3 in DNA: TGTGCCACCAGCAGAGATGATGCGGGGGTTACCCAAGAGACCCAGTACTTC. This codes for CATSRDDAGVTQETQYF.